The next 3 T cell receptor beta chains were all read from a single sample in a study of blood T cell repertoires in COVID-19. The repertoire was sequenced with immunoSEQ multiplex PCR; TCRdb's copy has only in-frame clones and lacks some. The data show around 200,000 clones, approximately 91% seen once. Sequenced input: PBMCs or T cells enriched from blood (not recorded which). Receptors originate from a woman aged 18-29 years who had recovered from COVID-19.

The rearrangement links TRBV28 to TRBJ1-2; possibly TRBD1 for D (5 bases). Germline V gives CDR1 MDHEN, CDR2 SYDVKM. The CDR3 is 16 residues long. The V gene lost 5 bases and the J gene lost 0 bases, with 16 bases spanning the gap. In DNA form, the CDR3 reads TGTGCCAGCAGTACAGGTCGGAGTCCCACTAACTATGGCTACACCTTC. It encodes CASSTGRSPTNYGYTF.

CDR3 sequence reads: CAWSAGTGGNQPQHF. The CDR3 coding sequence is TGTGCCTGGAGTGCGGGGACAGGGGGCAATCAGCCCCAGCATTTT. The genes are TRBV30 and TRBJ1-5; 10 nucleotides line up with TRBD1. V shed 1 base, J shed 2 bases, and the junction held 2 bases outside the gene matches. Germline-derived CDR1 and CDR2 are GTSNPN and SVGIG (reference sequence). The CDR3 covers 15 residues.

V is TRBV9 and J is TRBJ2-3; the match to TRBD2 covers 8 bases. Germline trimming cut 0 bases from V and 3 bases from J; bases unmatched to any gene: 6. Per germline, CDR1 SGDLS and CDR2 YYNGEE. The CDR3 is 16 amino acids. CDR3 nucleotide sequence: TGTGCCAGCAGCGTAGCCCCGGGGGGGGCGACAGATACGCAGTATTTT. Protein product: CASSVAPGGATDTQYF.